Ten or more counts support the clone carrying this TCR beta chain. What it binds is unknown. These data come from a study of T cell repertoires in cytomegalovirus infection. At the level of the study: Carrying CMV and the relevant HLA type showed in public TCR beta signatures.

Study-wide findings and caveats: Within the response measured ex vivo, HLA-C-restricted CMV-specific TCR beta clonotypes were dominant. Using cumulative public TCR beta family frequency, the authors identified those who carried CMV together with the relevant HLA.

TCRdb re-called the reads through MiXCR, storing one row per CDR3 protein. The sample carries fewer than 200,000 distinct CDR3 sequences, 8% to 10% recorded once. The sequenced material came from PBMCs. The sequence derives from a human donor in good health (CMV status not recorded). Some clones in this sample may be carry-over from other donors' samples.

The CDR3 DNA follows: TGTGCCAGCAGCTTAGCGATTCGGATACAGGGAGAGTGGGAGACCCAGTACTTC. This codes for CASSLAIRIQGEWETQYF. The V and J genes are TRBV7-8 and TRBJ2-5; tentatively, D is TRBD1 (6 bases). The length of the CDR3 is 18 residues. With 0 bases removed from V and 5 bases from J, the gap between germline ends came to 22 bases. Germline V gene sequence: CDR1 SGHVS, CDR2 FQNEAQ.